The 14 T cell receptor beta chains below come from one sample, sequenced in a study of OX40 agonist ivuxolimab in advanced cancers. Assay used: immunoSEQ multiplex PCR; TCRdb lists only in-frame clones, some missing. Found here are 15,000 to 20,000 clones, 85% to 95% of them singletons; the top ten hold less than 9%. Sequencing used CD4+ or CD8+ T cells sorted from blood, obtained in a trial of the OX40 agonist ivuxolimab. Receptors originate from an adult with an advanced solid tumor such as melanoma, head and neck, liver or kidney cancer.

The chain employs TRBV28 and TRBJ1-3, with D perhaps matching TRBD1 (6 bases). This CDR3 spans 14 amino acids. CDR1 is MDHEN, CDR2 SYDVKM, per germline. The V end was cut by 4 bases, the J end by 4 bases, with 11 bases between. The CDR3: CASSSRGRGNTIYF. The CDR3 DNA follows: TGTGCCAGCAGTTCCCGGGGGCGGGGAAACACCATATATTTT. Based on the CDR3 plus reference TRBV28 and TRBJ1-3, the full variable domain is DVKVTQSSRYLVKRTGEKVFLECVQDMDHENMFWYRQDPGLGLRLIYFSYDVKMKEKGDIPEGYSVSREKKERFSLILESASTNQTSMYLCASSSRGRGNTIYFGEGSWLTVV.

The chain carries TRBV4-2 and TRBJ2-7; no clear D. Per germline, CDR1 LGHNA and CDR2 YNFKEQ. CDR3 size: 15 residues. The V gene lost 1 base and the J gene lost 4 bases, with 14 bases spanning the gap. Written as DNA, the CDR3 is TGTGCCAGCAGCCAAGGACAAGCATTCCCTTACGAGCAGTACTTC. Protein sequence: CASSQGQAFPYEQYF.

The chain is built from TRBV4-2 and TRBJ2-1; maybe TRBD2 (6 bases). The ends were cut back, 0 bases at V and 3 bases at J, with 9 bases in the middle. This CDR3 has 15 amino acids. Looked up from germline, CDR1 is LGHNA and CDR2 is YNFKEQ. The CDR3 is CASSQEWGDYNEQFF. The CDR3 bases are TGTGCCAGCAGCCAAGAGTGGGGGGACTACAATGAGCAGTTCTTC.

This sequence joins TRBV9 and TRBJ2-2; D unresolved. CDR3 length: 13 residues. The germline V gene has CDR1 SGDLS and CDR2 YYNGEE. V was trimmed by 0 bases and J by 4 bases, leaving 4 bases between them. The CDR3 coding sequence is TGTGCCAGCAGCGTAGGGCTCACCGGGGAGCTGTTTTTT. Translating it yields CASSVGLTGELFF.

The chain recombines TRBV29-1 with TRBJ1-2, with a tentative D call TRBD1 (5 bases). The germline gives CDR1 SQVTM, CDR2 ANQGSEA. V shed 7 bases and J shed 3 bases, with 12 bases lying between them. This CDR3 has 12 amino acids. CDR3 sequence: CSAWGRDYGYTF. The CDR3 nucleotides read TGCAGCGCGTGGGGGAGGGACTATGGCTACACCTTC.

The chain combines TRBV27 with TRBJ1-1; 8 nucleotides align to TRBD1. This CDR3 has 15 amino acids. Per the germline V gene, CDR1 is MNHEY and CDR2 is SMNVEV (reference sequence). The V gene end was trimmed by 5 bases and the J gene end by 0 bases; junction bases not matched to a gene: 5. DNA for the CDR3: TGTGCCAGCAGTCCCATGACAGGGGTGAACACTGAAGCTTTCTTT. This sequence encodes CASSPMTGVNTEAFF.

V and J are TRBV10-2 and TRBJ2-7; 8 nucleotides agree with TRBD2. The CDR3 sequence is 18 residues long. Germline-derived CDR1 and CDR2 are WSHSY and SAAADI. The V gene end was trimmed by 3 bases and the J gene end by 1 base; junction bases not matched to a gene: 14. The CDR3 DNA reads TGCGCCAGCAGTGAATTTGGGAGCGGGGGAATTTTTTCCTACGAGCAGTACTTC. Translated: CASSEFGSGGIFSYEQYF.

The chain employs TRBV27 and TRBJ2-7, with D tentatively TRBD1 (6 bases). V was cut by 8 bases and J by 5 bases, with 10 bases left in between. This CDR3 is 11 amino acids long. CDR1 and CDR2 from the germline V gene are MNHEY and SMNVEV (reference sequence). The CDR3 bases are TGTGCCAGCCGAACAGGGAACGAGCAGTACTTC. Its protein product is CASRTGNEQYF.

Comment on this clone: One end of the junction does not line up with germline, which may come from a read error. The chain employs TRBV6-9 and TRBJ1-5; D possibly corresponds to TRBD1 (5 bases). Germline CDR1 is MNHGY and CDR2 is SVAAGI. This CDR3 spans 14 amino acids. The CDR3 reads CASSYAIGDQPQHF. The CDR3 DNA reads as TGTGCCAGCAGTTACGCAATAGGGGATCAGCCTCAGCATTTT.

The chain combines TRBV4-1 with TRBJ2-2; D is uncertain. The V gene's germline CDR1 is MGHRA and CDR2 YSYEKL. The length of the CDR3 is 13 residues. V was cut by 7 bases and J by 6 bases, with 12 bases left in between. In nucleotides, the CDR3 is TGCGCCAGCACCCTCTCAGGTGCCGGGGAGCTGTTTTTT. Its protein is CASTLSGAGELFF.

The CDR3 loop reads CASSDPNGNQPQHF. The DNA for the CDR3 is TGTGCCAGCAGTGACCCAAACGGGAATCAGCCCCAGCATTTT. V gene TRBV2 combines with J gene TRBJ1-5; no clear D. CDR1 is SNHLY, CDR2 FYNNEI, per germline. V lost 3 bases, J lost 4 bases, and 10 bases lay in between. This CDR3 spans 14 amino acids.

V usage is TRBV28 and J usage is TRBJ1-1; D call uncertain. Between the trimmed V and J ends, which lost 5 bases and 2 bases, there was a span of 9 bases. The CDR3 is 13 amino acids. The V gene's germline CDR1 is MDHEN and CDR2 SYDVKM. The CDR3, as DNA: TGTGCCAGCAGTCCCCGAATAAACACTGAAGCTTTCTTT. It yields the protein CASSPRINTEAFF.

This sequence joins TRBV19 and TRBJ1-5; D gene ambiguous. Germline lookup yields CDR1 LNHDA and CDR2 SQIVND (reference sequence). The germline V and J ends were trimmed by 3 bases and 7 bases, with 7 bases remaining between them. The CDR3 is 12 residues long. In DNA form, the CDR3 reads TGTGCCAGTAGTATCGGGCTCCAGCCCCAGCATTTT. This gives the protein CASSIGLQPQHF.

This chain uses TRBV11-3 with TRBJ2-2; D is perhaps TRBD2 (5 bases). V lost 1 base, J lost 6 bases, and 9 bases lay in between. CDR3 length: 14 amino acids. The germline gives CDR1 SGHNT, CDR2 YENEEA. CDR3 coding DNA: TGTGCCAGCAGCTTAGGGATCGGGGCCGGGGAGCTGTTTTTT. Protein sequence: CASSLGIGAGELFF.